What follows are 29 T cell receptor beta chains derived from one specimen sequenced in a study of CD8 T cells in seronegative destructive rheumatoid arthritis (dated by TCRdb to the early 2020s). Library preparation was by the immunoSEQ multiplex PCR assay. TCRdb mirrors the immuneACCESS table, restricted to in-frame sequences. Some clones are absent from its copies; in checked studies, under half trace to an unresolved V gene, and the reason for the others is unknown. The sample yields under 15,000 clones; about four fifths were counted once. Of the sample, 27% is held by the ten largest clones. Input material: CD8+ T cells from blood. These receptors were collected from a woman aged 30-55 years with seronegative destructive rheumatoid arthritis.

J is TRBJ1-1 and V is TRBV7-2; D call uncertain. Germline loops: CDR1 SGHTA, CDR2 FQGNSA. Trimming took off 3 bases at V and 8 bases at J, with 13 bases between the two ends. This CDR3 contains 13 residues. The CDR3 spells CASSFNSAFEAFF. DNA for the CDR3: TGTGCCAGCAGCTTTAACAGTGCGTTCGAAGCTTTCTTT.

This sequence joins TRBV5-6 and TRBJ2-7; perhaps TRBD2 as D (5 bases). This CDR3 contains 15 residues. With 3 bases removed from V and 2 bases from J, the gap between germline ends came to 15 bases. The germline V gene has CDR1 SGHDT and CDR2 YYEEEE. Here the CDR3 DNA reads TGTGCCAGCAGCTCAAGAGGGCCGTATCCCTACGAGCAGTACGTC. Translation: CASSSRGPYPYEQYV.

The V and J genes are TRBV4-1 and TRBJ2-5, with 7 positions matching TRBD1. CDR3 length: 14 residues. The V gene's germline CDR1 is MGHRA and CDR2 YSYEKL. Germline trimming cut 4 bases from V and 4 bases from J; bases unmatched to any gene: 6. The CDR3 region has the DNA TGCGCCAGCAGCCCCTACAGGGGTACAGAGACCCAGTACTTC. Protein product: CASSPYRGTETQYF.

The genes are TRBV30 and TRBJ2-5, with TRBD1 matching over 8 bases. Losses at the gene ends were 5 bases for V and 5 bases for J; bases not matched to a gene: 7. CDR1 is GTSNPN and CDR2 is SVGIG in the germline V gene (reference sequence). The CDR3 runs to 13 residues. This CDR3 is CAWGAGGLETQYF. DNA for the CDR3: TGTGCCTGGGGGGCAGGGGGCTTGGAGACCCAGTACTTC.

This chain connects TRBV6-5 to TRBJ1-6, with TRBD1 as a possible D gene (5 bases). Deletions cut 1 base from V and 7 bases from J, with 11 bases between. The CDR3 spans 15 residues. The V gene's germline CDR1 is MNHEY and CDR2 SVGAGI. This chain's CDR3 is CASSYFGGVNSPLHF. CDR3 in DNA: TGTGCCAGCAGTTACTTCGGGGGAGTGAATTCACCCCTCCACTTT.

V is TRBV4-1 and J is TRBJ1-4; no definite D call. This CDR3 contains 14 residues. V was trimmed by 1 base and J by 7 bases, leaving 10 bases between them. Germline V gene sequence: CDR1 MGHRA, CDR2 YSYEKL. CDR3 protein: CASSQVAQAEKLFF. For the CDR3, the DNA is TGCGCCAGCAGCCAAGTAGCGCAGGCTGAAAAACTGTTTTTT.

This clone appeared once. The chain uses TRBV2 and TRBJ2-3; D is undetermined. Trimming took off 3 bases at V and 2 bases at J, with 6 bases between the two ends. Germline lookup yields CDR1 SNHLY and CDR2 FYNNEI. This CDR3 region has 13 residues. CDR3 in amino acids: CASSDENTDTQYF. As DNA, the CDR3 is TGTGCCAGCAGTGATGAGAACACAGATACGCAGTATTTT.

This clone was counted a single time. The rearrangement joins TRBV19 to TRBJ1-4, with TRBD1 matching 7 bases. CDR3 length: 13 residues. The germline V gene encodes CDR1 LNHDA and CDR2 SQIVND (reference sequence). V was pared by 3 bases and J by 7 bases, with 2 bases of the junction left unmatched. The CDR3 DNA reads TGTGCCAGTAGTATCGAGGGGGCTGAAAAACTGTTTTTT. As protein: CASSIEGAEKLFF.

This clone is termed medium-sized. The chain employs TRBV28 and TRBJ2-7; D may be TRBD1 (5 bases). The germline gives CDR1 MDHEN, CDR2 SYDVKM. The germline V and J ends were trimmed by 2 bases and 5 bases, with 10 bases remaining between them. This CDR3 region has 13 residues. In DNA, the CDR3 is TGTGCCAGCAGTTTAACTGACAGCCACGAGCAGTACTTC. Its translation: CASSLTDSHEQYF.

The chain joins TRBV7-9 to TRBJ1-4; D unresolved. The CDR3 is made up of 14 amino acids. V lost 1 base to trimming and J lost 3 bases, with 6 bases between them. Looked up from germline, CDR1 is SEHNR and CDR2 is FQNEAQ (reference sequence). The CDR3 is CASSLGQSNEKLFF. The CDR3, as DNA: TGTGCCAGCAGCTTAGGCCAGTCTAATGAAAAACTGTTTTTT.

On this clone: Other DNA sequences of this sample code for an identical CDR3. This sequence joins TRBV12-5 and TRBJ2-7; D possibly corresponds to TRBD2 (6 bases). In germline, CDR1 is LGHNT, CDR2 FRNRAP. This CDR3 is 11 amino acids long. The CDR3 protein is CARRAAYEQYV. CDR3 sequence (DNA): TGTGCGAGGAGGGCGGCATACGAGCAGTACGTC.

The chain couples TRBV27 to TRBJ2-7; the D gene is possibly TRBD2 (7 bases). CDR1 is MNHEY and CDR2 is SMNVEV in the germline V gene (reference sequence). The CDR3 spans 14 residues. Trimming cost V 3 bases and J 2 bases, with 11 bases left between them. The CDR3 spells CASSLGGPTYEQYV. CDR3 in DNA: TGTGCCAGCAGTTTGGGGGGGCCCACCTACGAGCAGTACGTC.

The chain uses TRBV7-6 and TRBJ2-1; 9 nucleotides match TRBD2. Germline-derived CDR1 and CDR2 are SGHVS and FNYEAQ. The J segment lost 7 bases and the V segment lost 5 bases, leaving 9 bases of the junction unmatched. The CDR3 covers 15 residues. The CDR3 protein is CASSEIAGALNEQFF. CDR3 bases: TGTGCCAGCAGCGAAATAGCGGGGGCCCTTAATGAGCAGTTCTTC.

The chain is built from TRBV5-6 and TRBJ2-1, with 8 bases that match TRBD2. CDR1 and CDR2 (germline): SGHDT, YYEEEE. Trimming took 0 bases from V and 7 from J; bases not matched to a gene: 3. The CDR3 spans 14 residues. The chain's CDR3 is CASSLGLARNEQFF. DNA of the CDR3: TGTGCCAGCAGCTTGGGACTAGCGAGGAATGAGCAGTTCTTC.

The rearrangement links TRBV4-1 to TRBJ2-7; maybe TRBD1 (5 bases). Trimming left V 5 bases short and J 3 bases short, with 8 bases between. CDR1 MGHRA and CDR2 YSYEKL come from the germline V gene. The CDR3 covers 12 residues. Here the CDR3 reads CASSSRGYEQYF. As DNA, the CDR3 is TGCGCCAGCAGCTCAAGGGGCTACGAGCAGTACTTC.

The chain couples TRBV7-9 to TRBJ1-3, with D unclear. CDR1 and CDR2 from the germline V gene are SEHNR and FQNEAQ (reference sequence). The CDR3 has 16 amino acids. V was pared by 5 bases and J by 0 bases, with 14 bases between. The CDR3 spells CASSHDGEGSGNTIYF. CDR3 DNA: TGTGCCAGCAGCCACGACGGGGAGGGCTCTGGAAACACCATATATTTT. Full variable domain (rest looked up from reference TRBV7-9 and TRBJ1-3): DTGVSQNPRHKITKRGQNVTFRCDPISEHNRLYWYRQTLGQGPEFLTYFQNEAQLEKSRLLSDRFSAERPKGSFSTLEIQRTEQGDSAMYLCASSHDGEGSGNTIYFGEGSWLTVV.

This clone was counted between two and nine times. The CDR3 is CASSYPNEQFF. As DNA, the CDR3 is TGTGCCAGCAGTTATCCCAATGAGCAGTTCTTC. The chain recombines TRBV6-1 with TRBJ2-1; D is unclear. V was trimmed by 5 bases and J by 6 bases, leaving 5 bases between them. Germline CDR1 is MNHNS and CDR2 is SASEGT. This CDR3 is built from 11 residues.

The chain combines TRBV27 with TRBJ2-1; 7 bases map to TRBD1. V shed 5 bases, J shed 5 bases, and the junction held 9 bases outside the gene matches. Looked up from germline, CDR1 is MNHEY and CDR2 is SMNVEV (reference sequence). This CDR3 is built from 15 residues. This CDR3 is CASSSSRQGDNEQFF. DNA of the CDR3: TGTGCCAGCAGTAGCTCTCGACAGGGCGACAATGAGCAGTTCTTC.

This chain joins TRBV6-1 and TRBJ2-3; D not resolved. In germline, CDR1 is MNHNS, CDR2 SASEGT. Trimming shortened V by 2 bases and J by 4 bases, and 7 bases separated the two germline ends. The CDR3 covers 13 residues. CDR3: CASSEWPSDTQYF. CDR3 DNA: TGTGCCAGCAGTGAATGGCCATCAGATACGCAGTATTTT.

As DNA, the CDR3 is TGCGCCAGCAGCCAAGGGGGAGGGGCAGACGAAAAACTGTTTTTT. Protein sequence: CASSQGGGADEKLFF. The chain uses TRBV4-1 and TRBJ1-4; the D gene is possibly TRBD1 (5 bases). Germline-derived CDR1 and CDR2 are MGHRA and YSYEKL. CDR3 length: 15 residues. Trimming removed 1 base at V and 8 bases at J, with 14 bases between.

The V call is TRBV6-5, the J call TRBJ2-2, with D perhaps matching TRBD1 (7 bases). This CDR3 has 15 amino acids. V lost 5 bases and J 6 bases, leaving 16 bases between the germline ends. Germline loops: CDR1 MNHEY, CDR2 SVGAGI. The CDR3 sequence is CASSRRGEGAGELFF. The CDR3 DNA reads TGTGCCAGCAGTCGCAGGGGGGAAGGGGCCGGGGAGCTGTTTTTT.

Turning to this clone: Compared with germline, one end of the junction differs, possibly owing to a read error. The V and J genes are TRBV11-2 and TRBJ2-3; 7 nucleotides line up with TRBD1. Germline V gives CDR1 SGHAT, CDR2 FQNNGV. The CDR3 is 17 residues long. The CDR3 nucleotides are TGTGCCAGCACCTTATGGGGGACAGAGACCATGTCAGATACGCAGTATTTT. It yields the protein CASTLWGTETMSDTQYF.

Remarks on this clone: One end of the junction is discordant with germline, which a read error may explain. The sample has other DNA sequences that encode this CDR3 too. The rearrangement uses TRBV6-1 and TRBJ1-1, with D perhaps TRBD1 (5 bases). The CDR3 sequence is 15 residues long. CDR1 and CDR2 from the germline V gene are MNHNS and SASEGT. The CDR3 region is CASTEGYSGLAEAFF. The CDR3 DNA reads TGTGCCAGCACCGAAGGGTACTCAGGGCTGGCGGAAGCTTTCTTC.

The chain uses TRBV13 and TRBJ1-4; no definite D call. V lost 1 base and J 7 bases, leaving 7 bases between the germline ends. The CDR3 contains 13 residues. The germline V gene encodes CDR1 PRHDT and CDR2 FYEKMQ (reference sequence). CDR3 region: CASSLERSEKLFF. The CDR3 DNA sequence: TGTGCCAGCAGCTTAGAACGCAGTGAAAAACTGTTTTTT.

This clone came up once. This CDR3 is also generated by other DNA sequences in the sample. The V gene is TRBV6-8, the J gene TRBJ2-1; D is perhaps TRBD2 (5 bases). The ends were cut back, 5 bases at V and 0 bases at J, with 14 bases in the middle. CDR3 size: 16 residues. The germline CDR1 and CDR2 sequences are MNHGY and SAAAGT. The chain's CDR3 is CASSPGSQLSYNEQFF. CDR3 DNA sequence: TGTGCCAGCAGTCCGGGGAGCCAACTCTCCTACAATGAGCAGTTCTTC.

CDR3 DNA sequence: TGTGCCAGCAGTCCAGGACAGCCCTCTGGGGCCAACGTCCTGACTTTC. Amino acid sequence: CASSPGQPSGANVLTF. The chain uses TRBV28 and TRBJ2-6, with D maybe TRBD1 (6 bases). Trimming left V 5 bases short and J 0 bases short, with 11 bases between. This CDR3 spans 16 amino acids. Germline V gene sequence: CDR1 MDHEN, CDR2 SYDVKM.

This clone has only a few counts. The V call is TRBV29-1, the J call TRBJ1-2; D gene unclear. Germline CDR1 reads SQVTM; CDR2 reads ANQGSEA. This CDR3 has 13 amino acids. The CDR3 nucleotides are TGCACCGCCTACGTCCGGGAGCTGTATGGCTACACCTTC. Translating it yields CTAYVRELYGYTF. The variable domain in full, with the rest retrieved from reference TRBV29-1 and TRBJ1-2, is SAVISQKPSRDICQRGTSLTIQCQVDSQVTMMFWYRQQPGQSLTLIATANQGSEATYESGFVIDKFPISRPNLTFSTLTVSNMSPEDSSIYLCTAYVRELYGYTFGSGTRLTVV.

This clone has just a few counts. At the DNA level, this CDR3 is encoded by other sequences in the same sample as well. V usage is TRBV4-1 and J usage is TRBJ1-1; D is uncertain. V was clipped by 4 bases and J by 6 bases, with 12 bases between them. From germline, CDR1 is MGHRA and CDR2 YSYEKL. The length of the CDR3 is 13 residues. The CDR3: CASSPREASEAFF. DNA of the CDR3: TGCGCCAGCAGCCCACGGGAAGCTTCTGAAGCTTTCTTT.

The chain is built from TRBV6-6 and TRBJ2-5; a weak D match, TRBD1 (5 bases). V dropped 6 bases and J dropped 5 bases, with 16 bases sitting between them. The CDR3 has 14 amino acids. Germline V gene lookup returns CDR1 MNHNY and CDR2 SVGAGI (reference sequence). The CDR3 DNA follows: TGTGCCAGCAGGCCTGGGGCCCGCGAGGAGACCCAGTACTTC. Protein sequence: CASRPGAREETQYF.